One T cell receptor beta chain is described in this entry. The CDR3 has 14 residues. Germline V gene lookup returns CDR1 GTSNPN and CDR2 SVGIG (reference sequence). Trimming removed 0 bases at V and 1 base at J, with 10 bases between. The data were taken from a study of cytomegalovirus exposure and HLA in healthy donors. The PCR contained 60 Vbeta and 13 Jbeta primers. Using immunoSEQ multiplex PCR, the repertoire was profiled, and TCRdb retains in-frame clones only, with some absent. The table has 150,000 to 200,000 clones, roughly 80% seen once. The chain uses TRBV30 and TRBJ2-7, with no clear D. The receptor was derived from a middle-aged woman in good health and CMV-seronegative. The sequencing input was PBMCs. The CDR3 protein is CAWSVLARSYEQYF. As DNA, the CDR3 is TGTGCCTGGAGTGTATTAGCCAGATCCTACGAGCAGTACTTC.